The rows below give T cell receptor beta chains drawn from one sample of a study of CD4 T cells in relation to SARS-CoV-2 and coronaviruses. The repertoire was sequenced with immunoSEQ multiplex PCR; TCRdb's copy has only in-frame clones and lacks some. This table holds about 54,000 clones, 92% found once. The specimen was naive CD4+ T cells from PBMCs. The origin of the receptors is an adult with COVID-19. Both conserved end residues are part of each CDR3. D genes are given only for firm matches. Clone size, where shown, is once, few, many, or a class for clones that have expanded.

J | D | V | size | CDR3 | DNA
TRBJ2-7 | TRBD1 | TRBV19 | NA | CASSTRDRGNPYEQYF | TGTGCCAGTAGTACCCGGGACAGAGGAAACCCCTACGAGCAGTACTTC
TRBJ2-7 | NA | TRBV5-5 | NA | CASSLRDGPYEQYF | TGTGCCAGCAGCTTGAGGGACGGACCCTACGAGCAGTACTTC
TRBJ2-1 | NA | TRBV12-3/TRBV12-4 | NA | CASSLRREQFF | TGTGCCAGCAGTCTGCGTCGGGAGCAGTTCTTC
TRBJ2-5 | TRBD2 | TRBV12-3/TRBV12-4 | NA | CASSSGRVETQYF | TGTGCCAGCAGCTCGGGGAGGGTAGAGACCCAGTACTTC
TRBJ2-1 | TRBD2 | TRBV30 | NA | CAWSGSGRRFF | TGTGCCTGGAGTGGTAGCGGGAGGAGGTTCTTC
TRBJ1-1 | TRBD1 | TRBV5-8 | NA | CASSVRGLNTEAFF | TGTGCCAGCAGCGTCAGGGGGTTGAACACTGAAGCTTTCTTT
TRBJ2-5 | TRBD1 | TRBV7-2 | NA | CASSITGTGGYETQYF | TGTGCCAGCAGCATAACCGGGACAGGGGGCTATGAGACCCAGTACTTC
TRBJ2-2 | TRBD1 | TRBV10-3 | NA | CAISDLTGTGELFF | TGTGCCATCAGTGACCTGACAGGGACCGGGGAGCTGTTTTTT
TRBJ2-7 | NA | TRBV7-2 | NA | CASSLEPYEQYF | TGTGCCAGCAGCTTAGAGCCCTACGAGCAGTACTTC
TRBJ2-3 | TRBD2 | TRBV28 | once | CASSLIGTSTPDTQYF | TGTGCCAGCAGTTTAATAGGGACTAGCACCCCAGATACGCAGTATTTT
TRBJ2-3 | TRBD1 | TRBV7-2 | NA | CASSAMDRVGNTQYF | TGTGCCAGCAGCGCGATGGACAGGGTGGGAAATACGCAGTATTTT
TRBJ2-7 | NA | TRBV4-1 | NA | CASSQFRRSYEQYF | TGCGCCAGCAGCCAATTCCGCCGCTCCTACGAGCAGTACTTC
TRBJ1-1 | TRBD1 | TRBV7-9 | NA | CASSSTGWTTEAFF | TGTGCCAGCAGCTCGACAGGGTGGACCACTGAAGCTTTCTTT
TRBJ2-5 | NA | TRBV5-5 | NA | CASSPVPGSVETQYF | TGTGCCAGCAGCCCGGTTCCCGGGAGCGTAGAGACCCAGTACTTC
TRBJ2-7 | TRBD2 | TRBV2 | NA | CASKKGPSGNYEQYF | TGTGCCAGCAAAAAAGGCCCTAGCGGGAACTACGAGCAGTACTTC
TRBJ1-2 | NA | TRBV25-1 | NA | CASSDHRVGYGYTF | TGTGCCAGCAGTGATCACAGGGTGGGCTATGGCTACACCTTC
TRBJ2-3 | NA | TRBV4-1 | NA | CASSQLGTSSTQYF | TGCGCCAGCAGCCAACTTGGGACATCCAGTACGCAGTATTTT
TRBJ2-2 | TRBD2 | TRBV9 | NA | CASSVGLAGNTGELFF | TGTGCCAGCAGCGTAGGACTAGCGGGGAACACCGGGGAGCTGTTTTTT
TRBJ2-5 | NA | TRBV24-1 | NA | CATSDLVETQYF | TGTGCCACCAGTGATTTGGTGGAGACCCAGTACTTC
TRBJ2-7 | NA | TRBV7-9 | few | CASSLGTRNEQYF | TGTGCCAGCAGCTTAGGGACCCGGAACGAGCAGTACTTC
TRBJ2-7 | TRBD1 | TRBV3-1/TRBV3-2 | once | CASSPNRGSPRNYEQYF | TGTGCCAGCAGCCCCAACAGGGGGTCTCCCAGAAATTACGAGCAGTACTTC
TRBJ2-1 | NA | TRBV4-1 | NA | CASSQDEGNEQFF | TGCGCCAGCAGCCAAGATGAGGGAAATGAGCAGTTCTTC
TRBJ2-7 | TRBD2 | TRBV19 | NA | CASRRTSGVYEQYF | TGTGCCAGTAGAAGGACTAGCGGGGTCTACGAGCAGTACTTC
TRBJ2-1 | TRBD1 | TRBV6-2/TRBV6-3 | NA | CASSTSGTDQFF | TGTGCCAGCAGTACGTCCGGGACAGATCAGTTCTTC
TRBJ1-5 | NA | TRBV19 | once | CASSAQGTQPQHF | TGTGCCAGTTCCGCTCAGGGGACGCAGCCCCAGCATTTT
TRBJ1-2 | NA | TRBV5-8 | NA | CASSLDYFYGYTF | TGTGCCAGCAGCTTGGACTACTTCTATGGCTACACCTTC
TRBJ2-7 | NA | TRBV5-1 | NA | CASSPSRMLGYEQYF | TGCGCCAGCAGTCCCTCGCGGATGTTGGGCTACGAGCAGTACTTC
TRBJ2-2 | NA | TRBV11-1 | NA | CASSFVTTINTGELFF | TGTGCCAGCAGCTTTGTTACGACTATCAACACCGGGGAGCTGTTTTTT
TRBJ2-3 | TRBD2 | TRBV7-7 | NA | CASSLAAGGGTDTQYF | TGTGCTAGCAGCTTAGCTGCGGGAGGCGGCACAGATACGCAGTATTTT
TRBJ2-2 | TRBD2 | TRBV19 | NA | CASSPWGGLENTGELFF | TGTGCCAGTAGTCCGTGGGGGGGACTAGAAAACACCGGGGAGCTGTTTTTT
TRBJ1-3 | NA | TRBV3-1/TRBV3-2 | once | CASSQHMAFPGNTIYF | TGTGCCAGCAGCCAACACATGGCCTTCCCTGGAAACACCATATATTTT